The T cell receptor (beta chain) described here comes from a study of T cell changes during pregnancy in multiple sclerosis. CDR1 and CDR2 from the germline V gene are SNHLY and FYNNEI. With 6 bases removed from V and 4 bases from J, the gap between germline ends came to 13 bases. The length of the CDR3 is 14 residues. Method: immunoSEQ multiplex PCR; TCRdb's copy keeps in-frame clones and lacks some. The sample contains about 44,000 clones, roughly nine tenths of which appear only once. The TCR originated in a female donor with multiple sclerosis, enrolled in a pregnancy study. The sequencing here drew on CD4+ T cells from peripheral blood mononuclear cells, taken after pregnancy. V usage is TRBV2 and J usage is TRBJ2-1; D is unresolved. CDR3 sequence (DNA): TGTGCCAGCAGAGCGCGTGGCGTTTACAATGAGCAGTTCTTC. This translates into CASRARGVYNEQFF.